These 20 T cell receptor beta chains were all obtained from the same sample, sequenced in a study of blood T cells in healthy people across ages. Next came a second PCR, run for about 6 to 12 cycles, which used a sample-barcoded 5' primer along with a J-beta primer mix. TCRdb fed the 5' RACE reads into MiXCR, producing one record per CDR3 protein. The sample has around 1,000,000 distinct CDR3 sequences, 20% to 25% seen once. In addition, the sample was reused for a study of T cells of mothers and their children.

The sequencing sample was made of blood. The receptor set was obtained from a girl aged 2 to 9 in good health.

The sample holds a few counts of this clonotype. The junction and the germline gene differ at one end; a read error may be behind it. The gene calls are TRBV5-8 and TRBJ2-5, with TRBD2 matching 7 bases. Germline CDR1 reads SGHTS; CDR2 reads YDEGEE. The CDR3 is 11 residues long. Here the CDR3 reads CASSPWGEGFF. The CDR3 bases are TGTGCCAGCAGCCCCTGGGGGGAGGGGTTCTTC.

This clonotype was seen only a few times. Germline and junction disagree at one end, which may indicate a read error. The chain links TRBV6-2 or TRBV6-3 to TRBJ2-5, with 10 bases that match TRBD2. Per the germline V gene, CDR1 is MNHEY and CDR2 is SVGEGT. The CDR3 is 14 residues long. CDR3 sequence reads: CASSSLERGGPGFF. The CDR3 DNA reads as TGTGCCAGCAGTTCCTTGGAGCGGGGGGGCCCTGGGTTCTTC.

This rearrangement joins TRBV5-1 to TRBJ1-4; 10 bases align to TRBD1. J gave up 6 bases and V 0 bases, and 2 bases lay outside the gene matches. Germline CDR1 and CDR2: SGHRS and YFSETQ. There are 15 residues in the CDR3. The CDR3 here is CASSLAGTGDEKLFF. The CDR3 bases are TGCGCCAGCAGCTTGGCCGGGACAGGGGATGAAAAACTGTTTTTT. The variable domain in full, with the rest retrieved from reference TRBV5-1 and TRBJ1-4, is KAGVTQTPRYLIKTRGQQVTLSCSPISGHRSVSWYQQTPGQGLQFLFEYFSETQRNKGNFPGRFSGRQFSNSRSEMNVSTLELGDSALYLCASSLAGTGDEKLFFGSGTQLSVL.

This clonotype was recorded a few times. This rearrangement joins TRBV4-2 to TRBJ1-1; D gene uncertain. V lost 1 base, J lost 3 bases, and 15 bases lay in between. The CDR3 runs 16 residues. Germline-derived CDR1 and CDR2 are LGHNA and YNFKEQ. In DNA form, the CDR3 reads TGTGCCAGCAGCCAAGTAGGGTATTACGAGGACACTGAAGCTTTCTTT. Its translation is CASSQVGYYEDTEAFF.

The chain has TRBV20-1 and TRBJ2-1, with D tentatively TRBD2 (5 bases). The better agreement between TRBJ2-5 and the DNA end casts doubt on the J call. The germline CDR1 and CDR2 sequences are DFQATT and SNEGSKA (reference sequence). The CDR3 covers 13 residues. DNA for the CDR3: TGCAGTGCTAGAGCCCCTAGCCGCGAGACCCAGTACTTC. Protein: CSARAPSRETQYF.

The chain carries TRBV7-9 and TRBJ2-7; D is unresolved. Trimming took 4 bases from V and 2 from J, leaving 12 bases between them. There are 14 residues in the CDR3. Germline CDR1 reads SEHNR; CDR2 reads FQNEAQ (reference sequence). CDR3 nucleotide sequence: TGTGCCAGCAGCTCCCAAAGGGAACCCTACGAGCAGTACTTC. Translated: CASSSQREPYEQYF.

This clonotype has a handful of counts. The V and J genes are TRBV4-1 and TRBJ2-7; TRBD2 matches at 7 bases. Germline assignment: CDR1 MGHRA and CDR2 YSYEKL. The CDR3 consists of 15 residues. J lost 4 bases, V lost 1 base, and 7 bases had no gene match. CDR3 sequence (DNA): TGCGCCAGCAGCCAAGGAAATAGCGGGCTATACGAGCAGTACTTC. It is translated as CASSQGNSGLYEQYF.

The rearrangement joins TRBV6-6 to TRBJ1-6, with D uncertain. Germline CDR1 MNHNY, CDR2 SVGAGI (reference sequence). V was pared by 0 bases and J by 10 bases, with 7 bases between. This CDR3 is built from 13 residues. The DNA for the CDR3 is TGTGCCAGCAGTTACTCGGTATTCTCACCCCTCCACTTT. Translating gives CASSYSVFSPLHF.

This clonotype has only a few counts. V and J are TRBV12-3 or TRBV12-4 and TRBJ2-5, with D perhaps assigned TRBD1 or TRBD2 (6 bases each). The V end lost 6 bases, the J end lost 6 bases, and 14 bases lay between the germline ends. The CDR3 is 13 amino acids. The DNA for the CDR3 is TGTGCCAGCAGGGACCTGGGGGGCAAGACCCAGTACTTC. Its translation: CASRDLGGKTQYF.

A word on this clonotype: A read error may account for a junction end that differs from germline. The chain couples TRBV4-1 to TRBJ2-5; D is unresolved. The CDR3 is 12 residues long. CDR1 and CDR2 (germline): MGHRA, YSYEKL. In nucleotides, the CDR3 is TGCGCCAACAGCCAAGTGATGGAGACCCAGTACTTC. Protein sequence: CANSQVMETQYF.

This clonotype has only a few counts. The chain employs TRBV12-3 or TRBV12-4 and TRBJ2-3, with 7 bases matching TRBD1. The CDR3 totals 17 residues. After removal of 4 bases from V and 5 bases from J, the junction contained 15 bases not matched to a gene. CDR3 nucleotides: TGTGCCAGCAGTTCCCAGAGACAGGGAAATTTGGTAGATACGCAGTATTTT. This encodes CASSSQRQGNLVDTQYF.

This rearrangement joins TRBV19 to TRBJ2-2, with D possibly TRBD1 on 6 matching bases. V was trimmed by 10 bases and J by 6 bases, leaving 15 bases between them. Germline CDR1 is LNHDA and CDR2 is SQIVND (reference sequence). The CDR3 extends over 13 amino acids. The CDR3 DNA reads as TGTGCCACTCAGGGGTTAGGGGCCGGGGAGCTGTTTTTT. This gives the protein CATQGLGAGELFF.

The genes are TRBV29-1 and TRBJ1-1, with 7 bases that match TRBD1. Germline CDR1 and CDR2: SQVTM and ANQGSEA. The CDR3 is 13 residues long. With V trimmed by 6 bases and J by 2 bases, 6 bases remained unmatched. The CDR3 sequence: CSVGQTGNTEAFF. Written as DNA, the CDR3 is TGCAGCGTGGGACAGACGGGTAACACTGAAGCTTTCTTT.

V is TRBV29-1 and J is TRBJ1-2, with 9 bases lining up with TRBD1. V lost 5 bases to trimming and J lost 0 bases; unmatched junction nucleotides: 7. From germline, CDR1 is SQVTM and CDR2 ANQGSEA. CDR3 size: 15 residues. Here the CDR3 reads CSVRTGGASNYGYTF. CDR3 nucleotides: TGCAGCGTTAGAACAGGGGGCGCTTCTAACTATGGCTACACCTTC.

The CDR3 sequence is CASSFQGVYGYTF. The CDR3 coding sequence is TGTGCCAGCAGTTTTCAGGGGGTCTATGGCTACACCTTC. The rearrangement joins TRBV27 to TRBJ1-2, with 7 bases that match TRBD1. Germline CDR1 reads MNHEY; CDR2 reads SMNVEV (reference sequence). The length of the CDR3 is 13 residues. J lost 4 bases, V lost 3 bases, and 2 bases had no gene match.

This clonotype appeared a few times. The V and J genes are TRBV29-1 and TRBJ2-7; TRBD2 matches at 7 bases. The CDR3 extends over 15 amino acids. Trimming cost V 0 bases and J 2 bases; bases outside gene matches: 7. Germline V lookup: CDR1 SQVTM, CDR2 ANQGSEA. Written as DNA, the CDR3 is TGCAGCGTTGAAGATTCTGGGACTACCCCCTACGAGCAGTACTTC. Translating it yields CSVEDSGTTPYEQYF.

The J gene is TRBJ2-5, the V gene TRBV7-2, with D unresolved. Germline CDR1 and CDR2: SGHTA and FQGNSA. The CDR3 is 15 residues long. The V and J ends lost 5 bases and 5 bases respectively, with 18 bases between them. This CDR3 is CASSQGLPSMETQYF. The CDR3 region has the DNA TGTGCCAGCAGCCAAGGCCTTCCTTCGATGGAGACCCAGTACTTC.

This chain links TRBV5-1 with TRBJ2-3; TRBD1 matches 7 bases. The CDR3 totals 16 residues. V lost 0 bases and J lost 2; bases outside the gene matches: 6. Germline CDR1 reads SGHRS; CDR2 reads YFSETQ. The CDR3 DNA reads TGCGCCAGCAGCTTGGAACAGGGGACGTACACAGATACGCAGTATTTT. It is translated as CASSLEQGTYTDTQYF.

This clonotype was counted a few times. This chain links TRBV4-3 with TRBJ2-3, with D unclear. Trimming pared 0 bases from V and 0 bases from J, leaving 13 bases between. The CDR3 length is 17 residues. Germline V gene data show CDR1 as LGHNA and CDR2 as YSLEER. The CDR3, as DNA: TGCGCCAGCAGCCAAGATTCGACTCCCCCTAGCACAGATACGCAGTATTTT. It is translated as CASSQDSTPPSTDTQYF.

In regard to this clonotype: A far larger clone is a single base away, which makes a read error likely. The chain carries TRBV12-3 or TRBV12-4 and TRBJ1-2; no clear D. V lost 2 bases to trimming and J lost 5 bases, with 3 bases between them. The CDR3 totals 11 residues. This CDR3 is CASSLWYGYTF. The CDR3 DNA is TGTGCCAGCAGTTTATGGTATGGCTACACCTTC.